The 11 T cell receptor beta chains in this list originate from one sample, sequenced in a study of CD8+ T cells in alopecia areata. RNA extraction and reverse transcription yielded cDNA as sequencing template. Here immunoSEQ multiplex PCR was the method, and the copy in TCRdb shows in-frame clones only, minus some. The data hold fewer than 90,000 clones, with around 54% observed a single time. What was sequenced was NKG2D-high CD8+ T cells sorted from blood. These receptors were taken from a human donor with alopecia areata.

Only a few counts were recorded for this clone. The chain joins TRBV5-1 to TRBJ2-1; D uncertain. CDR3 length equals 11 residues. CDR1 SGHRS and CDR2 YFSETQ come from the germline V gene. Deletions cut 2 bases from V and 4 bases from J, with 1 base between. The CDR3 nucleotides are TGCGCCAGCAGCTTTTACAATGAGCAGTTCTTC. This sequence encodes CASSFYNEQFF.

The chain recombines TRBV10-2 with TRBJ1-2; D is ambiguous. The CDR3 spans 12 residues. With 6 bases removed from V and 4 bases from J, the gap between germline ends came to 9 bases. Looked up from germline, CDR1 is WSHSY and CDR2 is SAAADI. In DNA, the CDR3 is TGCGCCAGCAGCCCGGGAAGCTATGGCTACACCTTC. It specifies CASSPGSYGYTF.

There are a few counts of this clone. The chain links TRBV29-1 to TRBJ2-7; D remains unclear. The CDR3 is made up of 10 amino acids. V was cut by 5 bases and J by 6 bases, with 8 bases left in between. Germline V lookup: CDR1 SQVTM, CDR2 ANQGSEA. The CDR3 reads CSVLAGEQYF. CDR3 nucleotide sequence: TGCAGCGTTTTGGCCGGCGAGCAGTACTTC.

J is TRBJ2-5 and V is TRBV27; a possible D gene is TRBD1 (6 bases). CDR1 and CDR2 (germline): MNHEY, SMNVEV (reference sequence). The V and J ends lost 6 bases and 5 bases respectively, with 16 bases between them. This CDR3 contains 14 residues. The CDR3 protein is CASSPLGGRETQYF. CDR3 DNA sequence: TGTGCCAGCAGCCCCCTTGGGGGCAGGGAGACCCAGTACTTC.

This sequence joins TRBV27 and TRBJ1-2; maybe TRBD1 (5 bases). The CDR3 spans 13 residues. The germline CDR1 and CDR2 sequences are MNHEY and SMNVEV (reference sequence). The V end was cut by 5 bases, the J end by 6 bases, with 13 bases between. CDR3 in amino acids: CASSPLSRDGYTF. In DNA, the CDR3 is TGTGCCAGCAGTCCACTATCCAGGGATGGCTACACCTTC.

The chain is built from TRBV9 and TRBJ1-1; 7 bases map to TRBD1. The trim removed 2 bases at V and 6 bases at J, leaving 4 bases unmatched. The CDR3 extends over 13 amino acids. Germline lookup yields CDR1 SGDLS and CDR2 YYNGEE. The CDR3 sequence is CASSVGGGSEAFF. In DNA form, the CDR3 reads TGTGCCAGCAGCGTGGGAGGGGGCTCTGAAGCTTTCTTT.

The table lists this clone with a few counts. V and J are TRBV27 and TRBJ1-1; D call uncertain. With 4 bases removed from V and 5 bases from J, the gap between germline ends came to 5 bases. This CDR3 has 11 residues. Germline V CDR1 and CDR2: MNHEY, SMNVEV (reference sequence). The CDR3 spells CASSYGTEAFF. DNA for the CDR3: TGTGCCAGCAGTTATGGAACTGAAGCTTTCTTT.

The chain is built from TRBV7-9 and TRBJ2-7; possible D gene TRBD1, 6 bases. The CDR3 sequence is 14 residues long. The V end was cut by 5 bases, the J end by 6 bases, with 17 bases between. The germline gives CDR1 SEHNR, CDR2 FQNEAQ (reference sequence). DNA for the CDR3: TGTGCCAGCAGCGACCCAGGGGATGGGATCGAGCAGTACTTC. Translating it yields CASSDPGDGIEQYF.

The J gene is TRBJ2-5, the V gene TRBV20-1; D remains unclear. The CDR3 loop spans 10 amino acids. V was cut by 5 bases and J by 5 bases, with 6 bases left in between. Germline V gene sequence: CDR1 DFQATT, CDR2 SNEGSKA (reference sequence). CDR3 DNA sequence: TGCAGTGCTCCCGGGGAGACCCAGTACTTC. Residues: CSAPGETQYF.

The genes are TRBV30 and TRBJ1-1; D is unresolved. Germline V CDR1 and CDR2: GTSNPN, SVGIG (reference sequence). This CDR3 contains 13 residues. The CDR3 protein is CAMILNWADEAFF. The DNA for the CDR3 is TGTGCTATGATACTGAATTGGGCAGACGAAGCTTTCTTT. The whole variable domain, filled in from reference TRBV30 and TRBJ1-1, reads SQTIHQWPATLVQPVGSPLSLECTVEGTSNPNLYWYRQAAGRGLQLLFYSVGIGQISSEVPQNLSASRPQDRQFILSSKKLLLSDSGFYLCAMILNWADEAFFGQGTRLTVV.

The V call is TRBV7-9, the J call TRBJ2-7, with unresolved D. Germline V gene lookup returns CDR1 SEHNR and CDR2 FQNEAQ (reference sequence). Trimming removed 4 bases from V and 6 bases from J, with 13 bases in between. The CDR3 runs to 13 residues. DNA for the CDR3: TGTGCCAGCAGCTCCATGCCCGAACCCGAGCAGTACTTC. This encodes CASSSMPEPEQYF.